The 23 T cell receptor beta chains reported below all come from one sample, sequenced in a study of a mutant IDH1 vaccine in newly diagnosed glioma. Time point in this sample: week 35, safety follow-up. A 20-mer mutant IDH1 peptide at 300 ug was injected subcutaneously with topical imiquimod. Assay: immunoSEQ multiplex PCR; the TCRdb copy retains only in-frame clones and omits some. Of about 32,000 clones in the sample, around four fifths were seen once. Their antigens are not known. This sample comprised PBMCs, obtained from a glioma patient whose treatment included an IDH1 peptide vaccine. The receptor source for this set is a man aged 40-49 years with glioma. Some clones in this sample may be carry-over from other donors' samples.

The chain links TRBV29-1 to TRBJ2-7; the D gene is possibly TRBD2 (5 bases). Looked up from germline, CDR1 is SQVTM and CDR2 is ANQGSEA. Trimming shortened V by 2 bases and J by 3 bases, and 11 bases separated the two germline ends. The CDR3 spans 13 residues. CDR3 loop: CSVEIVGVYEQYF. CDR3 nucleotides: TGCAGCGTTGAAATAGTGGGAGTCTACGAGCAGTACTTC.

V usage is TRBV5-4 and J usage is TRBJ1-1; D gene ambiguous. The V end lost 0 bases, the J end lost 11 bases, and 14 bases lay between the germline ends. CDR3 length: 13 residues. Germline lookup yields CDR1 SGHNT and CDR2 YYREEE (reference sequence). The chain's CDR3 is CASSLDKASGAFF. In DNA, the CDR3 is TGTGCCAGCAGCTTGGATAAGGCATCGGGGGCTTTCTTT.

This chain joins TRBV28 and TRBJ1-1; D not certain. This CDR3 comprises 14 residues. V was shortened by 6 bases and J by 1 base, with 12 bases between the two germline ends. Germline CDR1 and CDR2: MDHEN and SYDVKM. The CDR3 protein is CASSYKGENTEAFF. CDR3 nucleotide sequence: TGTGCCAGCAGCTACAAGGGAGAGAACACTGAAGCTTTCTTT.

CDR3 loop: CASTSAGPGEQFF. CDR3 coding DNA: TGTGCCAGCACGTCCGCCGGTCCAGGTGAGCAGTTCTTC. The chain has TRBV7-9 and TRBJ2-1; D ambiguous. The CDR3 runs 13 residues. CDR1 SEHNR and CDR2 FQNEAQ come from the germline V gene (reference sequence). Deletions cut 7 bases from V and 9 bases from J, with 16 bases between.

This chain's CDR3 is CASSTRDRLVKGNQPQHF. For the CDR3, the DNA is TGTGCCAGTAGTACCCGGGACAGGCTCGTAAAGGGCAATCAGCCCCAGCATTTT. The gene calls are TRBV19 and TRBJ1-5, with 8 bases identical to TRBD1. The CDR3 length is 18 residues. Germline V gene data show CDR1 as LNHDA and CDR2 as SQIVND (reference sequence). J gave up 2 bases and V 4 bases, and 13 bases lay outside the gene matches.

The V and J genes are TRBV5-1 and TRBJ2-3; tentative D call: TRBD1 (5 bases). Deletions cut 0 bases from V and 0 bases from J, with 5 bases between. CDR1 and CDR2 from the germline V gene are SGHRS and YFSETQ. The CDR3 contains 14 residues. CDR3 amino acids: CASSLGTSTDTQYF. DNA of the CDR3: TGCGCCAGCAGCTTGGGGACAAGCACAGATACGCAGTATTTT.

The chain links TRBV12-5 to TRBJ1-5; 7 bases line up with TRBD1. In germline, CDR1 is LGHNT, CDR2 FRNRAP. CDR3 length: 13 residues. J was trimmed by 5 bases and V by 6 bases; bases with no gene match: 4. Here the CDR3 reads CASGRGTDQPQHF. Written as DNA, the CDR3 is TGTGCTAGTGGCAGGGGGACGGATCAGCCCCAGCATTTT.

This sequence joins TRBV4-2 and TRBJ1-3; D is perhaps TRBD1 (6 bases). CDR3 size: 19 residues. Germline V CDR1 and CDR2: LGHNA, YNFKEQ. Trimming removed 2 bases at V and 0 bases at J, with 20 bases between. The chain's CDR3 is CASSQRGSTGTISGNTIYF. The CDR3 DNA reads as TGTGCCAGCAGCCAAAGGGGATCCACCGGGACAATCTCTGGAAACACCATATATTTT.

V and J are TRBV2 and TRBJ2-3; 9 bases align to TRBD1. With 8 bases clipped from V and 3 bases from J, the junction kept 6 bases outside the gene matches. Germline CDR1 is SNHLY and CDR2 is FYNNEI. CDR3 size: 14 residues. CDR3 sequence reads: CASLTGGRTDTQYF. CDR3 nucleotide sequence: TGTGCCAGCTTGACAGGGGGTCGGACAGATACGCAGTATTTT.

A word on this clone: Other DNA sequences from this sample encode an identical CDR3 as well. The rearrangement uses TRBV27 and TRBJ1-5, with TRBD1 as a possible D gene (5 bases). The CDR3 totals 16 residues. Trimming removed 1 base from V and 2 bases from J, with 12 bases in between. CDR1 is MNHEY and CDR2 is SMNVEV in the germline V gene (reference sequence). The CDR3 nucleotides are TGTGCCAGCAGTTTATTGGGGCCTAGGGGCAATCAGCCCCAGCATTTT. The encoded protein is CASSLLGPRGNQPQHF.

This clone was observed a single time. The CDR3 bases are TGTGCCAGTAGGACAAGAGGGGGCTCGGGGTCACCCCTCCACTTT. The encoded protein is CASRTRGGSGSPLHF. The V call is TRBV19, the J call TRBJ1-6; 7 bases are shared with TRBD1. From germline, CDR1 is LNHDA and CDR2 SQIVND (reference sequence). The CDR3 consists of 15 residues. J gave up 10 bases and V 6 bases, and 12 bases lay outside the gene matches.

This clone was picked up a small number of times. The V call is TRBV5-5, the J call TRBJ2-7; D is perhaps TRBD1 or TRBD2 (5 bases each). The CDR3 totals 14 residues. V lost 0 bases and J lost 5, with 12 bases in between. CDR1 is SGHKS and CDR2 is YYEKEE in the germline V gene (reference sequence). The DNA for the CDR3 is TGTGCCAGCAGCTTGGCAGGGACCCAAAACGAGCAGTACTTC. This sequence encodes CASSLAGTQNEQYF.

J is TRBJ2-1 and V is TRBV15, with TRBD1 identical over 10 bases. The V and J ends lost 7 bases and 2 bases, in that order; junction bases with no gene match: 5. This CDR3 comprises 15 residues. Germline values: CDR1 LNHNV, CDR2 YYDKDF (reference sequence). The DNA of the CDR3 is TGTGCCACCACCCTTGGGACAGGGGCCTACAATGAGCAGTTCTTC. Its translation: CATTLGTGAYNEQFF.

The CDR3 region has the DNA TGTGCCACCAGCAGAGATCTTGGGGTAGAGAGGCCCCAGCATTTT. Protein product: CATSRDLGVERPQHF. V gene TRBV15 combines with J gene TRBJ1-5; D is unclear. Germline values: CDR1 LNHNV, CDR2 YYDKDF (reference sequence). Trimming shortened V by 0 bases and J by 9 bases, and 15 bases separated the two germline ends. The CDR3 loop spans 15 amino acids.

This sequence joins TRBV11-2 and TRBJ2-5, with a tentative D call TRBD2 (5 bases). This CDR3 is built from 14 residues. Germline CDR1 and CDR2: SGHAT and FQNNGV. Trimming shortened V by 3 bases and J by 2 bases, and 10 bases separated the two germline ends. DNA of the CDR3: TGTGCCAGCAGCTTCGGACTGAGACAAGAGACCCAGTACTTC. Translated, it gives CASSFGLRQETQYF.

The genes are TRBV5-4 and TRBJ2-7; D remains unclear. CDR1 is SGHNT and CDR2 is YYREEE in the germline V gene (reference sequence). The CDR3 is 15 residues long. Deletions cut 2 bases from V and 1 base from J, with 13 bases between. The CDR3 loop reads CASSFGSQTSYEQYF. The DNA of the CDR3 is TGTGCCAGCAGCTTCGGGTCACAAACTTCCTACGAGCAGTACTTC.

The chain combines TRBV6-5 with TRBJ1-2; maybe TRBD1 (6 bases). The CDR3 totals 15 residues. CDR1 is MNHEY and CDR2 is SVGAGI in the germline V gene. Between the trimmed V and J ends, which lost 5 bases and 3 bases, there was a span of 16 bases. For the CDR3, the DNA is TGTGCCAGCAGTCCGGAAGGGCAGGGGCACTATGGCTACACCTTC. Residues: CASSPEGQGHYGYTF.

The CDR3 region is CASSVDGRPGNTIYF. CDR3 DNA: TGTGCCAGCAGCGTAGACGGCCGCCCGGGAAACACCATATATTTT. This chain links TRBV9 with TRBJ1-3; D gene unclear. V lost 0 bases, J lost 4 bases, and 11 bases lay in between. CDR3 length equals 15 residues. Germline CDR1 is SGDLS and CDR2 is YYNGEE.

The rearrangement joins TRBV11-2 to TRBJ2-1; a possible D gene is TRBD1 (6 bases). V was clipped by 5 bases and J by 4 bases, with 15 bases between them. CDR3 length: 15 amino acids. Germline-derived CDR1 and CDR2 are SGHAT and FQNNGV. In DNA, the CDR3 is TGTGCCAGCAGCGGACAGCCATTCGGGTACAATGAGCAGTTCTTC. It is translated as CASSGQPFGYNEQFF.

The CDR3 coding sequence is TGCGCCAGCAGCCAAGATCAGGCAGGATCTGGAAACACCATATATTTT. Translation gives CASSQDQAGSGNTIYF. This rearrangement joins TRBV4-1 to TRBJ1-3; no clear D gene. The CDR3 sequence is 16 residues long. Germline assignment: CDR1 MGHRA and CDR2 YSYEKL. Trimming took 0 bases from V and 1 from J, leaving 10 bases between them.

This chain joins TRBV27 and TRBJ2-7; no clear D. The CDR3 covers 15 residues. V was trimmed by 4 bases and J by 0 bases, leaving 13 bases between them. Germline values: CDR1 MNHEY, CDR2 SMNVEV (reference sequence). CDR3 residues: CASSSRSRYSYEQYF. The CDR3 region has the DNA TGTGCCAGCAGTTCGAGGAGCAGGTACTCCTACGAGCAGTACTTC.

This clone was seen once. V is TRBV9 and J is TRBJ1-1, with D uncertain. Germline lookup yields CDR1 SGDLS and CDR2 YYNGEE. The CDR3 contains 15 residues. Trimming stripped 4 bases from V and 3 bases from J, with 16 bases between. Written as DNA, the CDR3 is TGTGCCAGCAGCTCTAACGGCCTATCTCACACTGAAGCTTTCTTT. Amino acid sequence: CASSSNGLSHTEAFF.

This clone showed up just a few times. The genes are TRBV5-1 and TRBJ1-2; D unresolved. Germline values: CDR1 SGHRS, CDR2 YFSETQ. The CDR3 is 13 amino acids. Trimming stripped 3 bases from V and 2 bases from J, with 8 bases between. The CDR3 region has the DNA TGCGCCAGCAGCTCGGTAGAGAACTATGGCTACACCTTC. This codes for CASSSVENYGYTF.